These 18 T cell receptor beta chains originate from one sample sequenced in a study of blood T cell repertoires in COVID-19. Generated by immunoSEQ multiplex PCR, the TCRdb table keeps only in-frame clones and is missing some. Of about 330,000 clones listed, 87% are singletons. The sequencing input was PBMCs or T cells enriched from blood (not recorded which). These receptors originate from a woman in her twenties or thirties who had recovered from COVID-19.

V and J are TRBV3-1 (or the pseudogene TRBV3-2) and TRBJ2-2, with 8 bases that match TRBD2. Germline V lookup: CDR1 LGHDT, CDR2 YNNKEL (reference sequence). CDR3 length: 15 residues. Trimming at V came to 5 bases and at J to 1 base, leaving 3 bases not matched to a gene. The CDR3 sequence is CASSSGLVNTGELFF. The CDR3 DNA sequence: TGTGCCAGCAGCTCGGGACTAGTGAACACCGGGGAGCTGTTTTTT.

This clone appeared once. The chain uses TRBV5-1 and TRBJ2-3, with D possibly being TRBD1 (5 bases). The V gene's germline CDR1 is SGHRS and CDR2 YFSETQ. V lost 2 bases and J lost 5, with 15 bases in between. This CDR3 is built from 15 residues. The DNA for the CDR3 is TGCGCCAGCAGCTTTGGGCCCGGGCAGGGAGATACGCAGTATTTT. Its protein is CASSFGPGQGDTQYF.

The chain links TRBV7-3 to TRBJ1-1, with D maybe TRBD1 (5 bases). This CDR3 comprises 16 residues. The ends were cut back, 5 bases at V and 2 bases at J, with 18 bases in the middle. The germline V gene encodes CDR1 SGHTA and CDR2 FQGTGA. CDR3 bases: TGTGCCAGCAGCCCCGCCGGGGGAGGAGGAAACACTGAAGCTTTCTTT. It specifies CASSPAGGGGNTEAFF.

The chain joins TRBV19 to TRBJ2-5; TRBD1 matches at 8 bases. Losses at the gene ends were 3 bases for V and 3 bases for J; bases not matched to a gene: 0. Germline V gene sequence: CDR1 LNHDA, CDR2 SQIVND (reference sequence). The CDR3 totals 13 residues. CDR3 sequence: CASSMTGEETQYF. The CDR3 region has the DNA TGTGCCAGTAGTATGACAGGGGAAGAGACCCAGTACTTC.

This chain connects TRBV6-2 or TRBV6-3 to TRBJ1-1; 9 bases align to TRBD1. Germline assignment: CDR1 MNHEY and CDR2 SVGEGT. CDR3 size: 13 residues. V gave up 6 bases and J gave up 4 bases; unmatched junction bases: 3. The CDR3 DNA reads as TGTGCCAGCAGCCTGGACAGGGGCACTGAAGCTTTCTTT. Translation: CASSLDRGTEAFF.

This chain connects TRBV28 to TRBJ2-7; 12 positions agree with TRBD1. Trimming removed 6 bases from V and 5 bases from J; junction bases left unmatched: 8. Looked up from germline, CDR1 is MDHEN and CDR2 is SYDVKM. This CDR3 has 15 amino acids. The chain's CDR3 is CASRIPGQGANEQYF. The CDR3 region has the DNA TGTGCCAGCAGAATTCCGGGACAGGGGGCGAACGAGCAGTACTTC.

V and J are TRBV7-6 and TRBJ1-1; TRBD1 aligns across 8 bases. V shed 4 bases, J shed 4 bases, and the junction held 5 bases outside the gene matches. Germline V gene sequence: CDR1 SGHVS, CDR2 FNYEAQ. The CDR3 contains 14 residues. This CDR3 reads CASSSGQGFTEAFF. Here the CDR3 DNA reads TGTGCCAGCAGCTCCGGACAGGGTTTCACTGAAGCTTTCTTT.

This chain uses TRBV27 with TRBJ2-1; D is undetermined. CDR1 and CDR2 from the germline V gene are MNHEY and SMNVEV (reference sequence). V was pared by 0 bases and J by 8 bases, with 5 bases between. CDR3 length: 12 residues. CDR3 residues: CASSLSGHEQFF. The CDR3 DNA sequence: TGTGCCAGCAGTTTATCTGGGCATGAGCAGTTCTTC.

With respect to this clone: The identical CDR3 is also encoded by other nucleotide sequences in the sample. The J gene is TRBJ2-3, the V gene TRBV9; TRBD2 might be the D (6 bases). V lost 0 bases to trimming and J lost 0 bases, with 8 bases between them. The CDR3 covers 15 residues. Germline V gene sequence: CDR1 SGDLS, CDR2 YYNGEE. CDR3 nucleotides: TGTGCCAGCAGCGTAGGACTAGGCAGCACAGATACGCAGTATTTT. The encoded protein is CASSVGLGSTDTQYF. Full variable domain (missing parts from reference TRBV9 and TRBJ2-3): DSGVTQTPKHLITATGQRVTLRCSPRSGDLSVYWYQQSLDQGLQFLIQYYNGEERAKGNILERFSAQQFPDLHSELNLSSLELGDSALYFCASSVGLGSTDTQYFGPGTRLTVL.

V and J are TRBV5-4 and TRBJ1-1, with D uncertain. Trimming took 2 bases from V and 1 from J, leaving 15 bases between them. The germline gives CDR1 SGHNT, CDR2 YYREEE (reference sequence). The CDR3 length is 16 residues. The DNA for the CDR3 is TGTGCCAGCAGCTTTGGAGGCGCCAACCCGAACACTGAAGCTTTCTTT. Translated: CASSFGGANPNTEAFF.

On this clone: The same CDR3 arises from other DNA sequences in this sample as well. The genes are TRBV2 and TRBJ1-6; D is perhaps TRBD1 (5 bases). V lost 8 bases to trimming and J lost 0 bases, with 11 bases between them. In germline, CDR1 is SNHLY, CDR2 FYNNEI. The CDR3 spans 15 residues. The DNA of the CDR3 is TGTGCCAGCCGGGGGGGGAGCTCCTATAATTCACCCCTCCACTTT. The encoded protein is CASRGGSSYNSPLHF.

The chain carries TRBV27 and TRBJ1-1, with D possibly TRBD1 on 6 matching bases. Trimming took off 2 bases at V and 6 bases at J, with 13 bases between the two ends. Germline CDR1 reads MNHEY; CDR2 reads SMNVEV (reference sequence). The CDR3 is 14 amino acids. The CDR3 reads CASSLNRESAEAFF. CDR3 nucleotide sequence: TGTGCCAGCAGTTTAAACAGGGAGTCAGCTGAAGCTTTCTTT.

The chain combines TRBV19 with TRBJ1-1; D is uncertain. Trimming left V 5 bases short and J 2 bases short, with 12 bases between. This CDR3 spans 14 amino acids. Looked up from germline, CDR1 is LNHDA and CDR2 is SQIVND (reference sequence). CDR3 sequence reads: CASSHREPNTEAFF. CDR3 bases: TGTGCCAGTAGTCACCGGGAACCTAACACTGAAGCTTTCTTT.

This chain links TRBV21-1 with TRBJ1-2. TRBV21-1 counts as a pseudogene. The CDR3 runs 17 residues. CDR3 amino acids: CASSKDLCRRTNYGYTF. CDR3 bases: TGTGCCAGCAGCAAAGACCTTTGTAGGAGAACTAACTATGGCTACACCTTC.

This clone was detected once. V and J are TRBV12-3 or TRBV12-4 and TRBJ2-3; tentatively, D is TRBD1 (5 bases). The CDR3 has 12 residues. Trimming took 6 bases from V and 3 from J, leaving 7 bases between them. DNA for the CDR3: TGTGCCAGCAGGCGGACAACAGATACGCAGTATTTT. Amino acid sequence: CASRRTTDTQYF.

V is TRBV7-9 and J is TRBJ1-5, with TRBD1 as a possible D gene (6 bases). V lost 0 bases and J lost 2, with 11 bases in between. The CDR3 has 16 residues. Germline V gives CDR1 SEHNR, CDR2 FQNEAQ (reference sequence). The CDR3 DNA reads TGTGCCAGCAGCTTAGCGGGGGGGGCGGGCAATCAGCCCCAGCATTTT. Its translation: CASSLAGGAGNQPQHF.

J is TRBJ2-5 and V is TRBV12-3 or TRBV12-4, with 7 bases aligning to TRBD1. Losses at the gene ends were 3 bases for V and 4 bases for J; bases not matched to a gene: 2. The length of the CDR3 is 13 residues. In nucleotides, the CDR3 is TGTGCCAGCAGTTTCTCAGGGGGAGAGACCCAGTACTTC. Its translation is CASSFSGGETQYF.

The chain joins TRBV11-1 to TRBJ1-1; D possibly corresponds to TRBD1 (5 bases). Germline lookup yields CDR1 SGHAT and CDR2 FQDESV (reference sequence). The CDR3 length is 14 residues. V shed 1 base and J shed 5 bases, with 11 bases lying between them. The CDR3 nucleotides read TGTGCCAGCAGCTTAGTGTCCGGGGGGACTGAAGCTTTCTTT. Its protein is CASSLVSGGTEAFF.